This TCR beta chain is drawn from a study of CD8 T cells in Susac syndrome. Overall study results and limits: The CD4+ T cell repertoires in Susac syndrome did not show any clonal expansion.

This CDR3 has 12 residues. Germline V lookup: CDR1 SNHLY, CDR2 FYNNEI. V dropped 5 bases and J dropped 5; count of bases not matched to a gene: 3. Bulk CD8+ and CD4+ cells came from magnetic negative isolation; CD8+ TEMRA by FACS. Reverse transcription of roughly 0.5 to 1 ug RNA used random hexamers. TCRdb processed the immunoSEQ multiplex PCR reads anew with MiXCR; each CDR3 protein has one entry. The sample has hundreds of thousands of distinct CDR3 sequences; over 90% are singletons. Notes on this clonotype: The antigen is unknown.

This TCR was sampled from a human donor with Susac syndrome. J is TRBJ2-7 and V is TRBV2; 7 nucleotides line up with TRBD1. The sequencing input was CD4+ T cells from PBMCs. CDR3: CASSQGVNEQYF. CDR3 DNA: TGTGCCAGCAGTCAGGGGGTTAACGAGCAGTACTTC.